This T cell receptor (beta chain) was captured in a study of cytomegalovirus exposure and HLA in healthy donors. This clone has just one count. The antigen is unknown. Study-wide results and limits: HLA alleles were associated with around 17,000 TCR beta sequences in a later analysis at 0.05 false discovery rate.

PCR was performed using 60 Vbeta and 13 Jbeta primers. Only in-frame clones appear in the TCRdb table, and some are missing; sequencing was by immunoSEQ multiplex PCR. In the table there are some 250,000 clones, roughly 87% of which are singletons. CDR1 and CDR2 from the germline V gene are MNHNY and SVGAGI (reference sequence). The CDR3 is made up of 13 amino acids. The V segment lost 6 bases and the J segment 8 bases; nucleotides outside the gene matches: 8. This TCR was sampled from a woman in her thirties or forties in good health and CMV-seropositive. What was sequenced was PBMCs. The chain links TRBV6-6 to TRBJ1-2; 8 bases align to TRBD1. The CDR3 here is CASSRDRTGGYTF. Here the CDR3 DNA reads TGTGCCAGCAGCCGAGATAGGACAGGGGGCTACACCTTC.